Given below is one TCR beta chain in context. Its antigen remains unknown. The data are from a study of T cell responses to AZD1222 COVID-19 vaccine. Broader study findings: Spike-specific TCR breadth rose after two AZD1222 doses, and depth rose as well. No day 14 peak samples; only post-peak repertoires were characterized. Most donors were white British and more were female, and clonal diversity was possibly underestimated.

Trimming shortened V by 4 bases and J by 0 bases, and 13 bases separated the two germline ends. Germline V gives CDR1 SGHTS, CDR2 YDEGEE. This CDR3 region has 15 residues. Data came from immunoSEQ multiplex PCR; TCRdb stores just in-frame clones and leaves some out. The table lists some 180,000 clones, approximately 94% of them singletons. V and J are TRBV5-8 and TRBJ1-1; D ambiguous. This TCR derives from an adult who received the MenACWY meningococcal vaccine as a control. The sample was peripheral blood, taken 28 days after the second dose of the MenACWY control vaccine. The CDR3 DNA follows: TGTGCCAGCAGCCTGGGTTGGAGACTGAACACTGAAGCTTTCTTT. As protein: CASSLGWRLNTEAFF.